This TCR beta chain is drawn from a study of cytomegalovirus exposure and HLA in healthy donors. J gave up 2 bases and V 5 bases, and 5 bases lay outside the gene matches. The CDR3 length is 15 residues. The germline V gene has CDR1 SGHTA and CDR2 FQGNSA. Sequenced by immunoSEQ multiplex PCR; TCRdb stores in-frame clones only, minus some. The sample lists roughly 150,000 clones, approximately 82% occurring once. This clone was seen a few times. This sequence joins TRBV7-2 and TRBJ1-5; 8 nucleotides line up with TRBD1. The TCR originated in a man aged 25-45 years in good health and CMV-seropositive. The sequenced sample consisted of PBMCs. The CDR3: CASSRQGPGNQPQHF. The CDR3 DNA reads TGTGCCAGCAGCCGACAGGGGCCGGGCAATCAGCCCCAGCATTTT.